This paragraph reports one T cell receptor beta chain. The CDR3 sequence is 13 residues long. Looked up from germline, CDR1 is SGHTA and CDR2 is FQGNSA. The ends were cut back, 6 bases at V and 6 bases at J, with 15 bases in the middle. Methods used by the authors: Nucleated cell number was recorded as an estimate derived from reference gene primer amplification. Only in-frame clones appear in the TCRdb table, and some are missing; sequencing was by immunoSEQ multiplex PCR. V, J and clone size were drawn from that table, and D and trimming were deduced from the DNA. The sample yields tens of thousands of clones, roughly 83% seen once. The data were obtained in a study of blood T cell repertoires in COVID-19. On the study more broadly: COVID-19 samples from acute and convalescent phases originated in the United States, Italy and Spain. The analysed material was cDNA or gDNA that came from T cells, B-cell-depleted T cells, or PBMCs.

The clonotype comes from an elderly man with acute or convalescent COVID-19. The chain carries TRBV7-2 and TRBJ2-7; the D gene is possibly TRBD2 (6 bases). The specimen was peripheral blood. CDR3 in amino acids: CASSIGTPLEQYF. DNA for the CDR3: TGTGCCAGCAGTATTGGGACTCCCCTCGAGCAGTACTTC. The full variable domain, its missing parts supplied by reference TRBV7-2 and TRBJ2-7, is GAGVSQSPSNKVTEKGKDVELRCDPISGHTALYWYRQSLGQGLEFLIYFQGNSAPDKSGLPSDRFSAERTGGSVSTLTIQRTQQEDSAVYLCASSIGTPLEQYFGPGTRLTVT.